This T cell receptor (beta chain) is from a study of cytomegalovirus exposure and HLA in healthy donors. Note on this clone: Its antigen remains unidentified.

Study findings and constraints: It was likely that a cluster of highly shared sequence variants was a sequencing artifact.

The CDR3 is made up of 12 amino acids. CDR1 SNHLY and CDR2 FYNNEI come from the germline V gene. J lost 8 bases, V lost 7 bases, and 7 bases had no gene match. It was with 60 Vbeta and 13 Jbeta primers that the PCR ran. This table comes from immunoSEQ multiplex PCR, and its TCRdb copy is limited to in-frame clones, with some not included. The sample has around 210,000 clones, 70% to 85% seen once. J is TRBJ2-7 and V is TRBV2; the match to TRBD1 covers 8 bases. This clonotype originated in a man in his forties or fifties in good health and CMV-seronegative. What was sequenced was PBMCs. The CDR3 loop reads CASMIPGGQQYF. The CDR3 DNA reads TGTGCCAGCATGATCCCAGGGGGCCAGCAGTACTTC. Combining the CDR3 with reference TRBV2 and TRBJ2-7 gives the whole variable domain EPEVTQTPSHQVTQMGQEVILRCVPISNHLYFYWYRQILGQKVEFLVSFYNNEISEKSEIFDDQFSVERPDGSNFTLKIRSTKLEDSAMYFCASMIPGGQQYFGPGTRLTVT.